The T cell receptor (beta chain) under discussion was sequenced for a study of blood T cell repertoires in COVID-19 (dated by TCRdb to about 2020). Context from the whole study: Samples covering the acute and convalescent phases of COVID-19 were provided by collaborators in the United States, Italy and Spain. The prospective study material was composed of cDNA or gDNA derived from T cells, B-cell-depleted T cells, or PBMCs. The repertoires were released in a freely available public database intended as a resource for research on the immune response to SARS-CoV-2. Deeply sampled blood TCRbeta repertoires from subjects exposed to, actively infected with, or recovered from COVID-19 were included in the dataset. HLA class I and class II types, where available, came from metadata supplied by the sample provider rather than from assay-based typing. Samples came from the ongoing ImmuneRACE study (first 160 participants) plus 1,254 subjects from 6 global collaborators. Nearly every sample came with metadata listing a de-identified subject ID, COVID-19 status, age in years and sex. What the study reported, not specific to this receptor: The amount of clinical and demographic metadata varied by source and participant and was provided uncurated.

In Seattle, one collaborating source enrolled patients while the infection was active and tracked those patients longitudinally over the course of disease. Each collaborating institution followed its own protocols to collect whole blood in K2EDTA tubes. For TCRbeta analysis, collaborators shipped samples as frozen whole blood, isolated PBMCs, or DNA extracted from either of those sample types. The immunoSEQ Assay, a bias-controlled multiplex PCR, was used to amplify TCRbeta CDR3 regions from genomic DNA. As for how the authors treated the data: Within the assay, amplification of reference gene primers was used to estimate how many nucleated cells each sample contained. Sequence reads were collapsed and filtered to measure the absolute abundance of every unique TCRbeta CDR3 rearrangement. For each sample, productive Simpson clonality was calculated as the square root of Simpson's diversity index across productive rearrangements. Not all clones reach the TCRdb copy of this immuneACCESS table, which keeps in-frame sequences only. Checked studies attribute under half of the gap to unresolved V genes and leave the rest unexplained. V and J calls and clone size are copied from that table; D and trimming were computed from the DNA. This sample has 150,000 to 250,000 clones in its table, and 94% of those were observed once. The ten most abundant clones make up 0.6% to 0.9% of the sample.

In the case of this clone: Its antigen is not yet known. Germline is not matched at one junction end, which may reflect a read error.

Sequencing input: peripheral blood. This sequence was found in a man aged 25 to 40 with COVID-19, enrolled during active disease.

CDR3 reads: CAGSLAAGEFPYEQYF. The bases are TGTGCCGGCAGCTTAGCGGCGGGGGAGTTCCCCTACGAGCAGTACTTC. The chain couples TRBV11-2 to TRBJ2-7; the junction holds 7 bases that match TRBD2. From cysteine to phenylalanine, the CDR3 is 16 amino acids long. CDR3 DNA only is kept here, 48 bases in frame from base 1. From the germline V gene, CDR1 is SGHAT and CDR2 is FQNNGV. The CDR3 plus the reference TRBV11-2 and TRBJ2-7 genes for the other parts give the full variable domain: EAGVAQSPRYKIIEKRQSVAFWCNPISGHATLYWYQQILGQGPKLLIQFQNNGVVDDSQLPKDRFSAERLKGVDSTLKIQPAKLEDSAVYLCAGSLAAGEFPYEQYFGPGTRLTVT.